The present T cell receptor (beta chain) was sequenced within a study of response to subunit inactivated influenza vaccine. Per germline, CDR1 LGHDT and CDR2 YNNKEL (reference sequence). The CDR3 sequence is 13 residues long. V dropped 0 bases and J dropped 3 bases, with 5 bases sitting between them. The sample holds a few counts of this clonotype. From the RT-PCR reads, TCRdb called clonotypes with MiXCR, one entry per CDR3 protein. Among about 540,000 distinct CDR3 sequences listed, under 30% were seen once. These sequences were also reported in another study, on T cells expressing NK-cell markers. From that study: What made the TCR beta cDNA was 5'RACE template switching with UMIs. Sorted CD3+CD56-NKG2C+, CD3+CD56+NKG2C- and CD3+CD56+NKG2C+ T cells were the source of the TCR beta repertoires. Most of the eight sequenced donors were HCMV-seropositive; one was seronegative. Restriction of sorting to alpha-beta TCR T cells was accomplished in several experiments using an anti-gamma-delta TCR antibody. The HCMV specificity of the expanded NKG2C+ T cell clones stayed unresolved.

V usage is TRBV3-1 and J usage is TRBJ1-1; D unresolved. Sample: CD4+ T cells sorted from PBMCs, taken approximately 12 days after vaccination. The receptor's source is a middle-aged man who received an inactivated influenza vaccine. CDR3 nucleotide sequence: TGTGCCAGCAGCCAAGATGGGTACACTGAAGCTTTCTTT. It codes for CASSQDGYTEAFF.